The rows below give T cell receptor beta chains drawn from one sample of a study of regulatory T cells in long-lasting Graves disease. TCRdb re-derived calls from the multiplex PCR reads in MiXCR, one entry per CDR3 protein. The sample includes around 460,000 distinct CDR3 sequences, about 22% of them seen just once. Sample: peripheral blood mononuclear cells (PBMCs), taken when the disease was refractory, from a patient treated with antithyroid drugs. These receptors all stem from a female donor with Graves disease. Each CDR3 is given with its conserved first and last residue. The D gene is left open where the match is weak. Expanded clones get a size class; other rows say once, few or many, or leave the size out.

V	J	D	size	CDR3	DNA
TRBV20-1	TRBJ1-1	NA	many	CSAGRDNSGTEAFF	TGCAGTGCTGGACGGGATAACAGTGGAACTGAAGCTTTCTTT
TRBV20-1	TRBJ2-2	TRBD1	NA	CSAGGQGSDTGELFF	TGCAGTGCTGGGGGACAGGGGTCGGACACCGGGGAGCTGTTTTTT
TRBV30	TRBJ2-1	TRBD2	NA	CAWSTSGFYNEQFF	TGTGCCTGGAGTACTAGCGGGTTTTACAATGAGCAGTTCTTC
TRBV28	TRBJ2-7	NA	many	CASSRTSNYEQYF	TGTGCCAGCAGCCGGACGTCGAACTACGAGCAGTACTTC
TRBV6-1	TRBJ2-5	NA	NA	CASRTAVRQETQYF	TGTGCCAGCAGGACCGCGGTGAGGCAAGAGACCCAGTACTTC
TRBV6-9	TRBJ1-1	NA	NA	CASSYASRSTEAFF	TGTGCCAGCAGTTATGCGAGTAGGTCAACTGAAGCTTTCTTT
TRBV7-2	TRBJ1-2	TRBD1	few	CASSGGARDSNCGYTF	TGTGCCAGCAGCGGTGGGGCACGGGACAGTAACTGTGGCTACACCTTC
TRBV12-3/TRBV12-4	TRBJ1-1	TRBD1	many	CASSISGGNTEAFF	TGTGCCAGCAGTATATCAGGGGGAAACACTGAAGCTTTCTTT
TRBV28	TRBJ1-1	TRBD1	many	CASSPPDRGEAFF	TGTGCCAGCAGTCCCCCGGACAGGGGAGAAGCTTTCTTT
TRBV24-1	TRBJ2-5	NA	many	CATSDSHTQYF	TGTGCCACCAGTGACTCACATACCCAGTACTTC
TRBV10-3	TRBJ2-5	TRBD1	few	CAISDGADRGFETQYF	TGTGCCATCAGTGATGGGGCGGACAGGGGGTTCGAGACCCAGTACTTC
TRBV12-3/TRBV12-4	TRBJ1-5	NA	many	CASTPGGNQPQHF	TGTGCCAGCACCCCCGGGGGCAATCAGCCCCAGCATTTT
TRBV12-3/TRBV12-4	TRBJ2-7	NA	many	CASSPPFLATGRMYEQYF	TGTGCCAGCAGTCCCCCCTTTCTCGCGACGGGGAGGATGTACGAGCAGTACTTC
TRBV10-3	TRBJ2-1	NA	NA	CAISEVPSLNEQFF	TGTGCCATCAGTGAAGTGCCTTCTCTCAATGAGCAGTTCTTC
TRBV9	TRBJ2-4	TRBD1	few	CASSGSGTVKNIQYF	TGTGCCAGCAGCGGGTCCGGGACAGTCAAAAACATTCAGTACTTC
TRBV7-2	TRBJ2-3	TRBD2	few	CASSLWTSGPTDTQYF	TGTGCCAGCAGCCTTTGGACTAGCGGACCCACAGATACGCAGTATTTT
TRBV6-1	TRBJ1-1	NA	many	CASSGGGNTEAFF	TGTGCCAGCAGTGGAGGGGGGAACACTGAAGCTTTCTTT
TRBV12-3/TRBV12-4	TRBJ2-5	TRBD2	many	CASTTVGLAGSRETQYF	TGTGCCAGCACCACCGTGGGACTAGCGGGAAGTCGAGAGACCCAGTACTTC
TRBV6-1	TRBJ2-5	NA	many	CASSHQAGYREETQYF	TGTGCCAGCAGTCACCAGGCAGGATATCGGGAAGAGACCCAGTACTTC
TRBV20-1	TRBJ1-6	NA	few	CSARDHPFSSPLHF	TGCAGTGCTAGAGATCACCCCTTTAGTTCACCCCTCCACTTT
TRBV30	TRBJ1-1	NA	NA	CAWASRGTEAFF	TGTGCCTGGGCTAGTAGGGGGACTGAAGCTTTCTTT
TRBV5-1	TRBJ2-7	NA	NA	CASSLAQSSYEQYF	TGCGCCAGCAGCTTGGCCCAGAGCTCCTACGAGCAGTACTTC
TRBV9	TRBJ2-7	TRBD1	once	CASSVGEDRGYEQYF	TGTGCCAGCAGCGTAGGTGAGGACAGGGGCTACGAGCAGTACTTC
TRBV7-3	TRBJ2-3	TRBD2	NA	CASSLRDYTDTQYF	TGTGCCAGCAGCCTTCGGGACTACACAGATACGCAGTATTTT
TRBV12-3/TRBV12-4	TRBJ1-2	NA	many	CASSPAGTGSYGYTF	TGTGCCAGCAGCCCAGCCGGGACGGGGAGCTATGGCTACACCTTC
TRBV29-1	TRBJ1-2	NA	many	CSVGQKDYGYTF	TGCAGCGTTGGACAGAAAGACTATGGCTACACCTTC